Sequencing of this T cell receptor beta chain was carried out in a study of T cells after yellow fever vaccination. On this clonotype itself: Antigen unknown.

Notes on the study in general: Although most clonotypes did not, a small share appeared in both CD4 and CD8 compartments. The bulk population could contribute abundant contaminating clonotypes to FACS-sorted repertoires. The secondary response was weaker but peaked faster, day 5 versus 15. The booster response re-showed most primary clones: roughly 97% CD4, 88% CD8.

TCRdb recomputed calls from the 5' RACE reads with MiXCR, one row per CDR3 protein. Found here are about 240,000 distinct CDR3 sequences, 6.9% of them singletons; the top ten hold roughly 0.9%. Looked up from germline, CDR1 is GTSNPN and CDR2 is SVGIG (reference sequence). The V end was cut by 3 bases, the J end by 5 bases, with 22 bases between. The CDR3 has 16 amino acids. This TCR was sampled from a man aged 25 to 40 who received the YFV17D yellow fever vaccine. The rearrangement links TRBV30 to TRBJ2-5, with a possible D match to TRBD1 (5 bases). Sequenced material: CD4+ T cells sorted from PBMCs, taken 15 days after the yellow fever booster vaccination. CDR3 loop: CAWRLKGQGGRETQYF. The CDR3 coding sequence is TGTGCCTGGAGATTAAAGGGCCAGGGCGGAAGGGAGACCCAGTACTTC.